Listed here are 12 T cell receptor beta chains from one sample, sequenced in a study of post-analysis software for immune sequencing data. General study points: Roughly five TRBV segments were significantly more frequent in patients than in controls. TRBV5-6, TRBV5-1 and TRBV20-1 were among these segments.

The antigens of these receptors remain unknown. The library was made from cDNA and included unique molecular identifiers. TCRdb analysed the PCR reads with MiXCR anew, one entry per CDR3 protein. The sample carries 350,000 to 500,000 distinct CDR3 sequences, 30% to 40% recorded once. Material for sequencing was blood. These receptors came from a girl under 10 years old with multiple sclerosis.

The V call is TRBV18, the J call TRBJ1-1; TRBD1 matches at 8 bases. This CDR3 has 15 residues. The junction had 9 bases not matched to a gene; V was cut back by 2 bases and J by 7 bases. Germline V gives CDR1 KGHSH, CDR2 LQKENI. This CDR3 reads CASSPDRGIIREAFF. The CDR3 coding sequence is TGTGCCAGCTCACCAGACAGGGGAATAATTCGTGAAGCTTTCTTT.

This chain joins TRBV28 and TRBJ1-5; perhaps TRBD1 as D (5 bases). V lost 5 bases and J lost 2, with 25 bases in between. This CDR3 spans 19 amino acids. CDR1 is MDHEN and CDR2 is SYDVKM in the germline V gene. The CDR3 DNA follows: TGTGCCAGCAGTGTTACAGCTGTGAGGGGCGCGATTGGCAATCAGCCCCAGCATTTT. Amino acids: CASSVTAVRGAIGNQPQHF.

This chain uses TRBV20-1 with TRBJ1-1; no definite D call. CDR1 and CDR2 (germline): DFQATT, SNEGSKA (reference sequence). CDR3 length: 12 amino acids. Deletions cut 2 bases from V and 1 base from J, with 5 bases between. The CDR3 region has the DNA TGCAGTGCTAGACGGAAGAACACTGAAGCTTTCTTT. This sequence encodes CSARRKNTEAFF.

The chain joins TRBV28 to TRBJ2-1; a possible D gene is TRBD2 (6 bases). V was trimmed by 8 bases and J by 5 bases, leaving 13 bases between them. The germline V gene encodes CDR1 MDHEN and CDR2 SYDVKM. The CDR3 runs to 13 residues. Here the CDR3 DNA reads TGTGCCAGCGGGGGGAGACTAGACAATGAGCAGTTCTTC. Amino acid sequence: CASGGRLDNEQFF.

The CDR3 loop is CASSLVQLGTEAFF. The CDR3 coding sequence is TGTGCCAGCAGCTTAGTGCAGTTAGGCACTGAAGCTTTCTTT. The rearrangement links TRBV7-9 to TRBJ1-1; D ambiguous. This CDR3 has 14 residues. The V gene's germline CDR1 is SEHNR and CDR2 FQNEAQ (reference sequence). V lost 1 base to trimming and J lost 4 bases, with 10 bases between them.

This clonotype was observed a handful of times. V and J are TRBV2 and TRBJ1-4; D is uncertain. Germline CDR1 reads SNHLY; CDR2 reads FYNNEI. V was clipped by 5 bases and J by 6 bases, with 13 bases between them. CDR3 length: 14 residues. CDR3 in amino acids: CASSQPGPYEKLFF. DNA for the CDR3: TGTGCCAGCAGTCAACCGGGTCCCTATGAAAAACTGTTTTTT.

The chain couples TRBV10-3 to TRBJ2-1; D may match TRBD1 or TRBD2 (5 bases each). Germline assignment: CDR1 ENHRY and CDR2 SYGVKD. Trimming cost V 4 bases and J 0 bases, with 13 bases left between them. This CDR3 is 16 amino acids long. The CDR3 is CAISAGTTSSYNEQFF. The CDR3 nucleotides are TGTGCCATCAGTGCGGGGACCACTAGCTCCTACAATGAGCAGTTCTTC.

This clonotype has a handful of counts. The chain carries TRBV4-1 and TRBJ2-1, with 10 bases identical to TRBD2. The CDR3 has 15 amino acids. The germline gives CDR1 MGHRA, CDR2 YSYEKL. Trimming at V came to 0 bases and at J to 6 bases, leaving 2 bases not matched to a gene. In DNA form, the CDR3 reads TGCGCCAGCAGCCAAGAACAGCGGGGGGGCAATGAGCAGTTCTTC. It yields the protein CASSQEQRGGNEQFF.

In this sample, this clonotype turned up once. The V gene is TRBV2, the J gene TRBJ2-1, with 8 nucleotides matching TRBD2. The CDR3 is made up of 16 amino acids. In germline, CDR1 is SNHLY, CDR2 FYNNEI. The trim removed 5 bases at V and 0 bases at J, leaving 6 bases unmatched. The CDR3 loop reads CASSWVAGSSYNEQFF. In nucleotides, the CDR3 is TGTGCCAGCAGTTGGGTAGCGGGGAGCTCCTACAATGAGCAGTTCTTC.

The V and J genes are TRBV5-1 and TRBJ1-2; D is unclear. The CDR3 length is 13 residues. Trimming removed 3 bases at V and 3 bases at J, with 9 bases between. The germline CDR1 and CDR2 sequences are SGHRS and YFSETQ. The CDR3 region is CASSYPEYYGYTF. The CDR3 DNA is TGCGCCAGCAGCTACCCAGAATACTATGGCTACACCTTC. Complete variable domain (other parts from reference TRBV5-1 and TRBJ1-2): KAGVTQTPRYLIKTRGQQVTLSCSPISGHRSVSWYQQTPGQGLQFLFEYFSETQRNKGNFPGRFSGRQFSNSRSEMNVSTLELGDSALYLCASSYPEYYGYTFGSGTRLTVV.

The CDR3 protein is CASRQERFTEAFF. The CDR3 nucleotides are TGTGCCAGCAGACAGGAGCGGTTCACTGAAGCTTTCTTT. J is TRBJ1-1 and V is TRBV6-4; tentative D call: TRBD1 (5 bases). The CDR3 totals 13 residues. Trimming pared 6 bases from V and 4 bases from J, leaving 12 bases between. Germline lookup yields CDR1 MRHNA and CDR2 SNTAGT.

The chain recombines TRBV29-1 with TRBJ1-1; D gene unclear. The germline gives CDR1 SQVTM, CDR2 ANQGSEA. This CDR3 spans 14 amino acids. V was clipped by 4 bases and J by 1 base, with 13 bases between them. The CDR3 DNA follows: TGCAGCGTTGCCCCAGTATGGTCGAACACTGAAGCTTTCTTT. As protein: CSVAPVWSNTEAFF.